Only a few counts were recorded for the clone carrying this T cell receptor (beta chain). As yet, its antigen is unknown. The source of the sample is a study of T-cell memory formation after mild COVID-19. Study conclusions and caveats: Mostly located in CM and EM were contracting CD4+ clones, with contracting CD8+ clones located in EMRA. Clones that contracted from day 15 to 85 had balanced CD4/CD8; later expanders were CD4+ biased. In pre-infection memory, a portion of responding clones appeared, which suggested that cross-reactive memory joined.

TCRdb used MiXCR to reprocess the 5' RACE reads, holding one entry per CDR3 protein. The data hold about 540,000 distinct CDR3 sequences, with approximately 20% observed a single time. CDR3 length: 12 amino acids. Germline trimming cut 3 bases from V and 10 bases from J; bases unmatched to any gene: 5. Germline assignment: CDR1 SEHNR and CDR2 FQNEAQ (reference sequence). The chain recombines TRBV7-9 with TRBJ1-1, with TRBD1 matching over 7 bases. The sample consisted of PBMCs or a T cell subset sorted from them (not recorded which). The receptor's source is an adult woman who had mild COVID-19 (a few samples of this study predate the infection). Cell type and time point are not known. CDR3 region: CASSLTGLGAFF. CDR3 in DNA: TGTGCCAGCAGCTTGACAGGGTTAGGAGCTTTCTTT.